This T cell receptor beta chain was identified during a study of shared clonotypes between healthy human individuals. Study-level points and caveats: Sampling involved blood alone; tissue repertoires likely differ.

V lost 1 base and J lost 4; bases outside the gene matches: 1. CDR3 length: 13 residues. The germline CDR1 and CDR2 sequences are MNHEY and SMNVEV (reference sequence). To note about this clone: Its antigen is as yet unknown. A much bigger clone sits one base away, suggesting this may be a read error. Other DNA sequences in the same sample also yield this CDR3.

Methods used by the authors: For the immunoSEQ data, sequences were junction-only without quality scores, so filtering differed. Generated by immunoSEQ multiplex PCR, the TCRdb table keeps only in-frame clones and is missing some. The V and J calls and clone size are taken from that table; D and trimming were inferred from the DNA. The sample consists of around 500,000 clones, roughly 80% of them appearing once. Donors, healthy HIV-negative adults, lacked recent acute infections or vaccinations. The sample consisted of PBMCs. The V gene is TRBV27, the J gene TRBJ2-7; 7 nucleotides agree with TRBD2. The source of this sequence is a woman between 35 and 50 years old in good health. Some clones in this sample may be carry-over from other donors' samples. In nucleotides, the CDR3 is TGTGCCAGCAGTTTATTCGGGGGGTACGAGCAGTACTTC. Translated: CASSLFGGYEQYF.